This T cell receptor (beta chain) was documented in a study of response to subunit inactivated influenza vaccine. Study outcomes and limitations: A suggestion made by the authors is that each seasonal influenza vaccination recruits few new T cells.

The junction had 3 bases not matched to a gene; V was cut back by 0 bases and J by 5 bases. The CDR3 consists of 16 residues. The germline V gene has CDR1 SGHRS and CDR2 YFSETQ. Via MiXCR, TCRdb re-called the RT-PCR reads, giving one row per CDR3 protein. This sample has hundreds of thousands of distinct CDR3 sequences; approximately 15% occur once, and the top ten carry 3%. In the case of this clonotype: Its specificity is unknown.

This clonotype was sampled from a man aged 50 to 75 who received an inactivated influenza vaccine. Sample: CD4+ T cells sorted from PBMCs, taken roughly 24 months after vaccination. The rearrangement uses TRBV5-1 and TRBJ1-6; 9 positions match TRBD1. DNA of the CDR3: TGCGCCAGCAGCTTGGGGACAGGGGCGGATAATTCACCCCTCCACTTT. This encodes CASSLGTGADNSPLHF.